This T cell receptor (gamma chain) was captured in a study of γδ T cells in repeated Plasmodium falciparum infection. Details on this clone: Its antigen remains unidentified. The protein recorded in TCRdb matches a much larger clone and deviates from this DNA's translation at residue 10, suggesting a read error; the protein here is obtained by translating the DNA.

TCRdb fed the multiplex PCR reads to CATT. The table lists more than 12,000 gamma-chain clones, roughly 1.7% of them singletons. Trimming cost V 0 bases and J 0 bases; bases outside gene matches: 14. The CDR3 has 18 amino acids. Germline V CDR1 and CDR2: GITISATS, ISYDGTV (reference sequence). Gammadelta T cells were flow-sorted from PBMC into Vgamma9/Vdelta2+ and Vdelta2-negative populations for bulk analysis. Study-wide results and limits: In Vdelta2-negative, largely Vdelta1+, gammadelta repertoires, repeated controlled infections appeared to drive clonal selection waves. Malian children's Vdelta2-negative repertoires appeared more expanded and less diverse than Australians'.

Sequenced material: gamma-delta T cells from blood. The rearrangement joins TRGV9 to TRGJ1 or TRGJ2. The J gene comes from matching the DNA to germline here; TCRdb lacks it. This TCR derives from a pool of human donors (malaria-infected and uninfected, not separated). The CDR3 is CALWEVQSYSSNYYKKLF. For the CDR3, the DNA is TGTGCCTTGTGGGAGGTGCAGTCCTACAGTTCGAATTATTATAAGAAACTCTTT.